The entry that follows covers one T cell receptor (beta chain) sequence. Antigen: not known. This entry is derived from a study of T cell responses to AZD1222 COVID-19 vaccine. General study results and limits: Most donors were white British, females outnumbered males, and clonal diversity was possibly underestimated. When two AZD1222 doses had been given, Spike-specific TCR breadth and depth rose. Repertoires were obtained only post-peak T cell response. Regions 160-218 and 743-854 held dominance among vaccine-associated CD4 TCRs, which spanned spike.

The CDR3 extends over 11 amino acids. CDR1 and CDR2 from the germline V gene are DFQATT and SNEGSKA (reference sequence). V lost 8 bases and J 8 bases, leaving 15 bases between the germline ends. Assay: immunoSEQ multiplex PCR; the TCRdb copy retains only in-frame clones and omits some. Altogether roughly 58,000 clones are present, 80% to 90% being singletons, with the ten largest covering approximately 6.1%. This TCR came from an adult who received the AZD1222 COVID-19 vaccine. Sample: peripheral blood, taken 28 days after the second AZD1222 dose. The chain employs TRBV20-1 and TRBJ1-2; D unclear. CDR3 nucleotide sequence: TGCAGTACTCGGACCTTGGGCGGCTACACCTTC. Its protein is CSTRTLGGYTF.